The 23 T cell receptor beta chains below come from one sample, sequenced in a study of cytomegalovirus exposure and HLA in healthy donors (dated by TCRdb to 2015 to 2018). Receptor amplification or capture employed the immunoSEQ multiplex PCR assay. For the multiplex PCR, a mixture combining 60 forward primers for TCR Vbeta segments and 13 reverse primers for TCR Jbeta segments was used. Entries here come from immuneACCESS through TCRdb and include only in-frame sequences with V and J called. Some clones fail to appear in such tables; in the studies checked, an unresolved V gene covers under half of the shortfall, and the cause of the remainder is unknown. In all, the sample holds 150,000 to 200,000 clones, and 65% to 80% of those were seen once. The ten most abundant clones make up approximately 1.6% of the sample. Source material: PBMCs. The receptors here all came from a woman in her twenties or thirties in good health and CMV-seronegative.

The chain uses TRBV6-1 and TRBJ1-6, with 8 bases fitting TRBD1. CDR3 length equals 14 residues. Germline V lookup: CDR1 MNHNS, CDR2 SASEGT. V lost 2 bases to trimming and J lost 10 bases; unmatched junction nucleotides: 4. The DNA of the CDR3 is TGTGCCAGCAGTGAAAACAGGGGGACCTCACCCCTCCACTTT. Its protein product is CASSENRGTSPLHF.

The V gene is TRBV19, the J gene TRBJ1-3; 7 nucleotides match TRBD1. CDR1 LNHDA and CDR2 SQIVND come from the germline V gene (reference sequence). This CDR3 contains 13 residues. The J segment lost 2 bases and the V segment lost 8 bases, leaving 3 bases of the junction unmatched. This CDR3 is CASSQGAGNTIYF. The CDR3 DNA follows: TGTGCCAGTTCTCAGGGGGCTGGAAACACCATATATTTT.

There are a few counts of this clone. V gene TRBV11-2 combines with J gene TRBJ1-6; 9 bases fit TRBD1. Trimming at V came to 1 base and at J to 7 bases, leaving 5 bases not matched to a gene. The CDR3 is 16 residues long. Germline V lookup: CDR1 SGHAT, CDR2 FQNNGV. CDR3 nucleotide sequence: TGTGCCAGCAGCTTAGTCGGACAGGGGAGGAATTCACCCCTCCACTTT. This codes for CASSLVGQGRNSPLHF.

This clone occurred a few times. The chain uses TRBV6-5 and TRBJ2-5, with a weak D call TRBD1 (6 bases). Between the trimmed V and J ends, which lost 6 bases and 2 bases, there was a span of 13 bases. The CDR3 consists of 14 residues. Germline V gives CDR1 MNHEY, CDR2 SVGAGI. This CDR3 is CASSHDRSQETQYF. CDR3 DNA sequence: TGTGCCAGCAGCCACGACAGGTCTCAAGAGACCCAGTACTTC.

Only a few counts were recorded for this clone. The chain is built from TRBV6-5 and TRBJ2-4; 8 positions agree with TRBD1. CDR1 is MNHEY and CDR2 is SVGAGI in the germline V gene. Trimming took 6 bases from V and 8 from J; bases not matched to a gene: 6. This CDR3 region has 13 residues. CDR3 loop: CASSRTGMDIQYF. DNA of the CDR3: TGTGCCAGCAGCCGGACAGGGATGGACATTCAGTACTTC.

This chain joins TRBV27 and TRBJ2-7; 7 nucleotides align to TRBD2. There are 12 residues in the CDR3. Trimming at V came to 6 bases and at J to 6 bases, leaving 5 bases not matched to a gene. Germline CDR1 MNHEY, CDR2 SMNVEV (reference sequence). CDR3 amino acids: CASRGLPTEQYF. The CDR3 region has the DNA TGTGCCAGCAGGGGACTACCGACCGAGCAGTACTTC.

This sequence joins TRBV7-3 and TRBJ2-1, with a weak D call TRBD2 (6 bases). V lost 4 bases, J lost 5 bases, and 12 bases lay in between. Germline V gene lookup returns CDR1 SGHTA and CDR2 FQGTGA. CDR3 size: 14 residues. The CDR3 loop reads CASSSRLGNNEQFF. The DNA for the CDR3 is TGTGCCAGCAGCTCGCGACTAGGAAACAATGAGCAGTTCTTC.

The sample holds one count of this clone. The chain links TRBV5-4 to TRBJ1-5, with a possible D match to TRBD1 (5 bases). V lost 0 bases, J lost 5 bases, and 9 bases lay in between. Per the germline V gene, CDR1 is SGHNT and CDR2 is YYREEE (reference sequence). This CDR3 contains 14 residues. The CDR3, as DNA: TGTGCCAGCAGCTTGGAGCCAGGGTATCAGCCCCAGCATTTT. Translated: CASSLEPGYQPQHF.

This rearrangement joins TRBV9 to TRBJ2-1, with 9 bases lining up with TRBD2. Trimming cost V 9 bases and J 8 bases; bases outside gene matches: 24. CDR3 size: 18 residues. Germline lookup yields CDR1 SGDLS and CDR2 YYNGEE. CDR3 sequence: CAISTAPERAGGPDEQFF. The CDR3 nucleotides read TGTGCCATCTCAACGGCCCCCGAGAGGGCGGGAGGGCCTGATGAGCAGTTCTTC.

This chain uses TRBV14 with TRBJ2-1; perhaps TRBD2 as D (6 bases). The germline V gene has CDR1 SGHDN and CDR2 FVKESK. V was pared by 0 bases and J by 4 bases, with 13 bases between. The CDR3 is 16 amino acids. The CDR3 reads CASSQEGIAVYNEQFF. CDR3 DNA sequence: TGTGCCAGCAGCCAAGAGGGGATAGCGGTATACAATGAGCAGTTCTTC. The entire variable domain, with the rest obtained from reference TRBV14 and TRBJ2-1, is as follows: EAGVTQFPSHSVIEKGQTVTLRCDPISGHDNLYWYRRVMGKEIKFLLHFVKESKQDESGMPNNRFLAERTGGTYSTLKVQPAELEDSGVYFCASSQEGIAVYNEQFFGPGTRLTVL.

The CDR3 bases are TGTGCCAGCAGCTTATCCCGCGGGACAGAGAATCAGCCCCAGCATTTT. Translated: CASSLSRGTENQPQHF. J is TRBJ1-5 and V is TRBV7-8; 7 bases agree with TRBD1. V lost 2 bases, J lost 4 bases, and 8 bases stayed unmatched. Germline-derived CDR1 and CDR2 are SGHVS and FQNEAQ. This CDR3 comprises 16 residues. The complete variable domain, with remaining parts taken from reference TRBV7-8 and TRBJ1-5, reads GAGVSQSPRYKVAKRGQDVALRCDPISGHVSLFWYQQALGQGPEFLTYFQNEAQLDKSGLPSDRFFAERPEGSVSTLKIQRTQQEDSAVYLCASSLSRGTENQPQHFGDGTRLSIL.

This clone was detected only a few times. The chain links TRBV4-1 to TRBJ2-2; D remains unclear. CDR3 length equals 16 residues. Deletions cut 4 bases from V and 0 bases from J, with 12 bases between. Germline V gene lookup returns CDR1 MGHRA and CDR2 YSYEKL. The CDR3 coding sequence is TGCGCCAGCAGCCCCGCTAGGCCCACGAACACCGGGGAGCTGTTTTTT. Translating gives CASSPARPTNTGELFF.

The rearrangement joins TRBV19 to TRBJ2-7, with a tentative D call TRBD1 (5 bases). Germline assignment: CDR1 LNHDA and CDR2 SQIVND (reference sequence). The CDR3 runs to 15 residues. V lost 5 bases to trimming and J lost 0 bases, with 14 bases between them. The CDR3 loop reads CASSGRQGNSYEQYF. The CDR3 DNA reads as TGTGCCAGTAGTGGGCGGCAGGGAAACTCCTACGAGCAGTACTTC.

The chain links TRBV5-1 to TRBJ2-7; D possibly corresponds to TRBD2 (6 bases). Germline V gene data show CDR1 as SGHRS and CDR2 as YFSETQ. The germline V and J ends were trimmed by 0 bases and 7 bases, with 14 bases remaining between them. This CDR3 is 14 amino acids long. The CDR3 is CASSLAFDAGEQYF. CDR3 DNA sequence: TGCGCCAGCAGCTTGGCCTTCGACGCGGGGGAGCAGTACTTC.

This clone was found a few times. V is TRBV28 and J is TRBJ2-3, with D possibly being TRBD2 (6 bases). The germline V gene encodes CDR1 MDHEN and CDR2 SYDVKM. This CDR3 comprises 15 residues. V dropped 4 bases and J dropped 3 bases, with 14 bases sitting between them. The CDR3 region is CASSWAGSITDTQYF. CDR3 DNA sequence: TGTGCCAGCAGTTGGGCGGGGAGTATAACAGATACGCAGTATTTT.

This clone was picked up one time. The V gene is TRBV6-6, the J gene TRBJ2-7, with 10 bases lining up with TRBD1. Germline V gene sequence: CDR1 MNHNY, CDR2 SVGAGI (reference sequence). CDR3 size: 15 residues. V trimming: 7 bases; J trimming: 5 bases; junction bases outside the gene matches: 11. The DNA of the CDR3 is TGTGCCAGCACCAGCTCGGGACAGGGGATCAACGAGCAGTACTTC. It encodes CASTSSGQGINEQYF.

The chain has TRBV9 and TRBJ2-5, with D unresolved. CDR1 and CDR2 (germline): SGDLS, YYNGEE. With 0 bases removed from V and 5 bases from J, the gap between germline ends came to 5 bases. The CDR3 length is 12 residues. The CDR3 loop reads CASSVEAETQYF. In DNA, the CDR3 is TGTGCCAGCAGCGTAGAAGCCGAGACCCAGTACTTC.

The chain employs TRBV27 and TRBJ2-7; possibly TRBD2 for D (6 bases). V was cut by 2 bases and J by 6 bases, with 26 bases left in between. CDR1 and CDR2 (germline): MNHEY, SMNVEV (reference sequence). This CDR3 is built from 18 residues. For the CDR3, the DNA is TGTGCCAGCAGTTTACGGGCCAGCGGGCTACGCTTATACTCCGAGCAGTACTTC. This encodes CASSLRASGLRLYSEQYF.

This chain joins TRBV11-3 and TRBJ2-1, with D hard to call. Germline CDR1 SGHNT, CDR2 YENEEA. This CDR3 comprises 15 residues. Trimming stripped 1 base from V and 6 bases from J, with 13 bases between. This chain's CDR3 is CASSLGDIAANEQFF. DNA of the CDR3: TGTGCCAGCAGCTTAGGAGACATTGCTGCCAATGAGCAGTTCTTC. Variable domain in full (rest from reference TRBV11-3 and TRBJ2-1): EAGVVQSPRYKIIEKKQPVAFWCNPISGHNTLYWYLQNLGQGPELLIRYENEEAVDDSQLPKDRFSAERLKGVDSTLKIQPAELGDSAVYLCASSLGDIAANEQFFGPGTRLTVL.

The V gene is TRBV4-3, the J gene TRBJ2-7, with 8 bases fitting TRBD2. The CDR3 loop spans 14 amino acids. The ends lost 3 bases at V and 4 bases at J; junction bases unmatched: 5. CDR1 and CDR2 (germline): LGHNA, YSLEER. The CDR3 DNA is TGCGCCAGCAGCCAGGGACTAGGCGGATACGAGCAGTACTTC. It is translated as CASSQGLGGYEQYF.

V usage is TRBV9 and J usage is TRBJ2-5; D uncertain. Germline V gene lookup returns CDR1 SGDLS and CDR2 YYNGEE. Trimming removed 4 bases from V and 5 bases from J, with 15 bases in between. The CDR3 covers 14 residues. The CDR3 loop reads CASSSSTELETQYF. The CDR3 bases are TGTGCCAGCAGCTCGAGCACAGAATTGGAGACCCAGTACTTC.

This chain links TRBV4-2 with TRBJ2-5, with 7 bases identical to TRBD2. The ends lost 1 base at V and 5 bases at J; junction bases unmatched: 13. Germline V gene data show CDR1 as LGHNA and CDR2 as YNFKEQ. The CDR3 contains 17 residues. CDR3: CASSQAPRAGEGETQYF. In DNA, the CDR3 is TGTGCCAGCAGCCAAGCCCCAAGGGCGGGAGAGGGTGAGACCCAGTACTTC.

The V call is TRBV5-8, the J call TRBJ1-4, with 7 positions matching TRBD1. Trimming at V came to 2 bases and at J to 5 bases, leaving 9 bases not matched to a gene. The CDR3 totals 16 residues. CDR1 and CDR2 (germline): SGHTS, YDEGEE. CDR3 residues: CASSFGYGQANEKLFF. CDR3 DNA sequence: TGTGCCAGCAGCTTTGGATACGGACAGGCAAATGAAAAACTGTTTTTT.